This T cell receptor (beta chain) was captured by sequencing in a study of spatial heterogeneity in lung cancer. Study summary: Each time, sequencing found more beta-chain sequences than alpha-chain sequences. General study results and limits: Intratumoral expanded alpha and beta TCR counts were found to track tumor mutation counts. Estimates put coverage of tumor T cells roughly 7% for alpha and 13% for beta chains.

Time point noted: sample taken at primary tumor resection. The donors, 70 or so patients with untreated early-stage non-small cell lung cancer, provided the samples. No cells were sorted before sequencing. The whole RNA sequenced was extracted from tumor, nontumor lung or frozen PBMC. The V gene's germline CDR1 is SEHNR and CDR2 FQNEAQ (reference sequence). With 5 bases clipped from V and 5 bases from J, the junction kept 3 bases outside the gene matches. The CDR3 totals 12 residues. This clonotype appeared once. Its antigen is as yet unknown. One base away lies a much larger clone, so this may be a sequencing read error. A library prepared for alpha chains yielded this beta chain as an off-target read; its size is of little meaning. From the 5' RACE reads, TCRdb called clonotypes with MiXCR, one entry per CDR3 protein. The sample comprises 15,000 to 20,000 distinct CDR3 sequences, approximately 5.6% of which are singletons, and 10% rests with the top ten.

The starting material was lung tumor tissue, obtained at surgery. The V and J genes are TRBV7-9 and TRBJ2-7, with TRBD1 identical over 7 bases. The clonotype comes from a female donor with early-stage non-small cell lung cancer. The CDR3 coding sequence is TGTGCCAGCAGCCCTGACAGGGACGAGCAGTACTTC. It translates to CASSPDRDEQYF.